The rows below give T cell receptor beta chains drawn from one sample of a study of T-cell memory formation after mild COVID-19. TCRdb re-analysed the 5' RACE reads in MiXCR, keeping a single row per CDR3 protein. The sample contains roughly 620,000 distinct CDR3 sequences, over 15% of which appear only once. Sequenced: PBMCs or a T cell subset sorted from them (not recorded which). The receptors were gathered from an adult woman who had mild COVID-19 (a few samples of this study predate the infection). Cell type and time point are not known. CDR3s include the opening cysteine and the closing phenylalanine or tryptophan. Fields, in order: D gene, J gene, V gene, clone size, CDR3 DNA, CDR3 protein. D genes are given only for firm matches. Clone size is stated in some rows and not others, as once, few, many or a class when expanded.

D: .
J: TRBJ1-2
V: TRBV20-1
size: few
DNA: TGCAGTGCTAGAGAAGACGGTAACTATGGCTACACCTTC
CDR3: CSAREDGNYGYTF

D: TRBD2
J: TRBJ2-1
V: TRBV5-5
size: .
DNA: TGTGCCAGCAGCTTGGTAGGTGTGAGCGGGAAATACAATGAGCAGTTCTTC
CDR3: CASSLVGVSGKYNEQFF

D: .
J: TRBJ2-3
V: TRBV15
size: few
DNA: TGTGCCACCAGCACTCGAGCAGCTCGTGGGGGCAAGATCACAGATACGCAGTATTTT
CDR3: CATSTRAARGGKITDTQYF

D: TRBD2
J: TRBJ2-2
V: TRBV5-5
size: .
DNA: TGTGCCAGCAGCTTACAGATTAGCGGGACGAACACCGGGGAGCTGTTTTTT
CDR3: CASSLQISGTNTGELFF

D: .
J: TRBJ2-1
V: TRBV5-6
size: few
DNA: TGTGCCACCTCGGGGGGGGGACAGGGCGACAATGAGCAGTTCTTC
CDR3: CATSGGGQGDNEQFF

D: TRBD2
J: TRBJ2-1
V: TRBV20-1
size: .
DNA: TGCAGTGCTAGAGGACTAGCGGGGGGTGAGCAGTTCTTC
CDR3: CSARGLAGGEQFF

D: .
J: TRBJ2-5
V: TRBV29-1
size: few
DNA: TGCAGCGTTGCGGACTCCGGAGAGACCCAGTACTTC
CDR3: CSVADSGETQYF

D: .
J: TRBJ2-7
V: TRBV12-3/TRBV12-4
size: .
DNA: TGTGCCAGCAGCTACGGTAGCGAAACCTACGAGCAGTACTTC
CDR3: CASSYGSETYEQYF

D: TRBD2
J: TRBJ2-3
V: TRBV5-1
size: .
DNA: TGCGCCAGCAGCTTGGCCGGCCATAGCGGGAGGGCCCCAGATACGCAGTATTTT
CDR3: CASSLAGHSGRAPDTQYF

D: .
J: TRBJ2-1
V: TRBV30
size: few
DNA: TGTGCCTGGAGTGTGGGGTACAATGAGCAGTTCTTC
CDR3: CAWSVGYNEQFF

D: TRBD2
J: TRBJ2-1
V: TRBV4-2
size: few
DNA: TGTGCCAGCAGCCGACTAGCGGAAAGCTCCTACAATGAGCAGTTCTTC
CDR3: CASSRLAESSYNEQFF

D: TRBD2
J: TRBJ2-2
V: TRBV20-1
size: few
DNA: TGCAGTGCTAGAGGCCCGGGGGGGACTAGTGGCGGGGAGCTGTTTTTT
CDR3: CSARGPGGTSGGELFF

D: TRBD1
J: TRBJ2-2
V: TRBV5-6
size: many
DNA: TGTGCCAGCAGCTATAACCCTCTAAGACAGGGCGACACCGGGGAGCTGTTTTTT
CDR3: CASSYNPLRQGDTGELFF

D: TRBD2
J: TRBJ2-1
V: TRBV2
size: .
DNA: TGTGCCAGCAGTGAATGGCGGGAGGGCCTCAATGAGCAGTTCTTC
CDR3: CASSEWREGLNEQFF

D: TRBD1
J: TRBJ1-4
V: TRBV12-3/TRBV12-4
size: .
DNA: TGTGCCAGCACCCGGGACAGGTGGACTGAAAAACTGTTTTTT
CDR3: CASTRDRWTEKLFF

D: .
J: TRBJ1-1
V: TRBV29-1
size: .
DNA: TGCAGCGTTGATAGTGGCTATCCTGAAGCTTTCTTT
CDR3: CSVDSGYPEAFF

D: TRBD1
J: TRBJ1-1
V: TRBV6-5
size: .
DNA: TGTGCCAGCAAGAGGACAGGGCAATATGACACTGAAGCTTTCTTT
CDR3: CASKRTGQYDTEAFF

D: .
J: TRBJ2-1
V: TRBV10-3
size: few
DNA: TGTGCCATTCGCGCCCTAGGTGAGCAGTTCTTC
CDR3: CAIRALGEQFF

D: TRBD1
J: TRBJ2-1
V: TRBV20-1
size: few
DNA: TGCAGTGCTCCGGCGGGACAGGGGGCCATCAATGAGCAGTTCTTC
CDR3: CSAPAGQGAINEQFF

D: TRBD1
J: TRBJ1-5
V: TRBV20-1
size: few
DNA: TGCAGTGCTAGACTTCCCAACAGGGGTAATCAGCCCCAGCATTTT
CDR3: CSARLPNRGNQPQHF